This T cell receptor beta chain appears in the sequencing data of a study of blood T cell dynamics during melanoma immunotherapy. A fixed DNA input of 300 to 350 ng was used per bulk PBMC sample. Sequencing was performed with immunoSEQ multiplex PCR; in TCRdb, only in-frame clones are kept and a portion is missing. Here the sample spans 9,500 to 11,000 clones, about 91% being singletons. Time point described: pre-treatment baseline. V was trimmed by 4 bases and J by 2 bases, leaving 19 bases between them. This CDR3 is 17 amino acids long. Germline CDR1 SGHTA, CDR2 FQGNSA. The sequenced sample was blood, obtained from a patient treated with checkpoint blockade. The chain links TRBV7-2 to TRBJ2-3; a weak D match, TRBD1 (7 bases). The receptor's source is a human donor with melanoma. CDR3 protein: CASSSRGPGGLTDTQYF. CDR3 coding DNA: TGTGCCAGCAGCTCAAGGGGGCCAGGGGGACTCACAGATACGCAGTATTTT.